Below, one T cell receptor beta chain is given with its context. This record comes from a study of healthy donors' naive CD4 and CD8 T cells. The CDR3 contains 15 residues. Germline V gene data show CDR1 as GTSNPN and CDR2 as SVGIG (reference sequence). V dropped 1 base and J dropped 3; count of bases not matched to a gene: 7. TCR libraries were built from roughly 0.5 ug of total RNA by linear amplification. TCRdb itself ran the reads through MiXCR, one entry per CDR3 protein. There are about 200,000 distinct CDR3 sequences in the sample; over 60% occur only once, and less than 2.5% lies in the top ten.

The source of this sequence is a pool of human donors in good health; the sample pools cells from several healthy donors. V usage is TRBV30 and J usage is TRBJ1-2; 8 bases map to TRBD1. Sequenced: naive CD4+ and CD8+ T cells sorted from blood, pooled from several donors. This CDR3 is CAWSARDRSDYGYTF. CDR3 nucleotides: TGTGCCTGGAGTGCCCGGGACAGGTCGGACTATGGCTACACCTTC.